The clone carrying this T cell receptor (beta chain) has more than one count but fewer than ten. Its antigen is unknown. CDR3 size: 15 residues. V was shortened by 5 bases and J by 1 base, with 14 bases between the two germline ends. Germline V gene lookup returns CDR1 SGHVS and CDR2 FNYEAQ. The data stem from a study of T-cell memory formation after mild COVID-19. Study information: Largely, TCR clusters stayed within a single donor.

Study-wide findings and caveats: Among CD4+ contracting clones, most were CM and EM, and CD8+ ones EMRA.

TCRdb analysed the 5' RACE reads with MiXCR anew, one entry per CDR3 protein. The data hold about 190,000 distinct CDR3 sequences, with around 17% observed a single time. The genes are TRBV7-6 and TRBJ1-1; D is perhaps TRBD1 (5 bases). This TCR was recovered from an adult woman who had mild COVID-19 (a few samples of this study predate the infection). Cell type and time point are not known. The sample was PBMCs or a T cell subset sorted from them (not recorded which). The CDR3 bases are TGTGCCAGCAGCAGAAGTGGGACCGAGAACACTGAAGCTTTCTTT. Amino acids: CASSRSGTENTEAFF.